These 20 T cell receptor beta chains were all obtained from the same sample, sequenced in a study of control samples from healthy donors and cancer patients. TCRdb's table, derived via immunoSEQ multiplex PCR, lists solely in-frame clones and lacks some. In the table there are roughly 160,000 clones, 88% of which are singletons. Specimen: blood. Receptors originate from a woman under 40 in good health.

The gene calls are TRBV19 and TRBJ2-7; 9 bases are shared with TRBD1. The germline V gene has CDR1 LNHDA and CDR2 SQIVND (reference sequence). J was trimmed by 2 bases and V by 7 bases; bases with no gene match: 6. CDR3 length: 14 amino acids. The CDR3 here is CASTTRQGAYEQYF. CDR3 nucleotides: TGTGCCAGTACCACAAGACAGGGGGCCTACGAGCAGTACTTC.

This clone has only a few counts. The rearrangement joins TRBV4-1 to TRBJ2-2; D is unclear. V was clipped by 5 bases and J by 1 base, with 11 bases between them. CDR1 MGHRA and CDR2 YSYEKL come from the germline V gene. This CDR3 region has 15 residues. CDR3 region: CASSVREQNTGELFF. The CDR3 nucleotides are TGCGCCAGCAGCGTGCGCGAACAGAACACCGGGGAGCTGTTTTTT.

This clone was seen a single time. The chain has TRBV2 and TRBJ2-2; 10 bases match TRBD2. The V and J ends lost 2 bases and 7 bases, in that order; junction bases with no gene match: 7. The germline V gene has CDR1 SNHLY and CDR2 FYNNEI. This CDR3 has 16 amino acids. The CDR3 DNA reads TGTGCCAGCAGTGAAACAAGCGGGAGGGCTGTCGGGGAGCTGTTTTTT. Translation: CASSETSGRAVGELFF.

The chain recombines TRBV18 with TRBJ2-6, with D tentatively TRBD2 (6 bases). V was clipped by 3 bases and J by 1 base, with 16 bases between them. The V gene's germline CDR1 is KGHSH and CDR2 LQKENI. CDR3 size: 18 residues. The CDR3 here is CASSPSVIGGSGANVLTF. CDR3 DNA sequence: TGTGCCAGCTCACCGTCGGTGATCGGGGGATCTGGGGCCAACGTCCTGACTTTC. Full variable domain (missing parts from reference TRBV18 and TRBJ2-6): NAGVMQNPRHLVRRRGQEARLRCSPMKGHSHVYWYRQLPEEGLKFMVYLQKENIIDESGMPKERFSAEFPKEGPSILRIQQVVRGDSAAYFCASSPSVIGGSGANVLTFGAGSRLTVL.

The V and J genes are TRBV11-2 and TRBJ1-3; 8 positions agree with TRBD1. Germline CDR1 is SGHAT and CDR2 is FQNNGV. Trimming at V came to 5 bases and at J to 3 bases, leaving 6 bases not matched to a gene. This CDR3 has 15 amino acids. The DNA for the CDR3 is TGTGCCAGCAGCCGAGACAGGGGTCTTGGAAACACCATATATTTT. The encoded protein is CASSRDRGLGNTIYF.

The chain is built from TRBV30 and TRBJ1-2, with D tentatively TRBD1 (5 bases). This CDR3 is 12 amino acids long. Germline CDR1 reads GTSNPN; CDR2 reads SVGIG (reference sequence). Trimming cost V 0 bases and J 7 bases, with 9 bases left between them. DNA of the CDR3: TGTGCCTGGAGTGTGAGTAGGGGTGGCTACACCTTC. It yields the protein CAWSVSRGGYTF.

The rearrangement links TRBV7-9 to TRBJ1-6; possibly TRBD1 for D (6 bases). CDR1 SEHNR and CDR2 FQNEAQ come from the germline V gene (reference sequence). V dropped 2 bases and J dropped 10 bases, with 24 bases sitting between them. The CDR3 sequence is 18 residues long. As DNA, the CDR3 is TGTGCCAGCAGCTTATGGCGGGCTCGACAGGAGTTCCCCTCACCCCTCCACTTT. It encodes CASSLWRARQEFPSPLHF.

The chain uses TRBV21-1 and TRBJ1-6. TRBV21-1 corresponds to a pseudogene. The CDR3 spans 17 residues. CDR3 nucleotide sequence: TGTGCCAGCAACCCGGGCCGCACTTTCTCCTATAATTCACCCCTCCACTTT. Translated, it gives CASNPGRTFSYNSPLHF.

The chain recombines TRBV3-1 (or the pseudogene TRBV3-2) with TRBJ1-3; D may be TRBD1 (6 bases). Germline V CDR1 and CDR2: LGHDT, YNNKEL (reference sequence). V was clipped by 0 bases and J by 0 bases, with 12 bases between them. The CDR3 is made up of 17 amino acids. The CDR3 protein is CASSQERGGLSGNTIYF. The CDR3 DNA sequence: TGTGCCAGCAGCCAAGAACGAGGGGGTCTCTCTGGAAACACCATATATTTT.

CDR3 sequence reads: CASTTRDSEQFF. CDR3 bases: TGCGCCAGCACCACAAGGGACAGCGAGCAGTTCTTC. The rearrangement joins TRBV5-1 to TRBJ2-1; 7 bases are shared with TRBD1. Germline V gene data show CDR1 as SGHRS and CDR2 as YFSETQ. CDR3 length: 12 residues. The V segment lost 6 bases and the J segment 10 bases; nucleotides outside the gene matches: 7.

The gene calls are TRBV4-2 and TRBJ2-1; 13 bases agree with TRBD2. Germline V lookup: CDR1 LGHNA, CDR2 YNFKEQ. The junction had 8 bases not matched to a gene; V was cut back by 5 bases and J by 7 bases. The CDR3 is 16 residues long. CDR3 sequence (DNA): TGTGCCAGCAGCGCACTCGGACTAGCGGGAGAAAATGAGCAGTTCTTC. This translates into CASSALGLAGENEQFF.

The chain carries TRBV6-1 and TRBJ2-5; D possibly corresponds to TRBD2 (5 bases). Per germline, CDR1 MNHNS and CDR2 SASEGT. V was pared by 3 bases and J by 4 bases, with 6 bases between. This CDR3 region has 12 residues. The CDR3 DNA reads TGTGCCAGCAGTGATGGACTAGAGACCCAGTACTTC. It encodes CASSDGLETQYF.

The chain links TRBV2 to TRBJ2-7; perhaps TRBD2 as D (7 bases). CDR1 and CDR2 (germline): SNHLY, FYNNEI. The CDR3 totals 15 residues. Trimming stripped 7 bases from V and 6 bases from J, with 22 bases between. The CDR3 nucleotides read TGTGCCAGCATTTGGGGAGTAACTAGGGGGGGCGAGCAGTACTTC. This sequence encodes CASIWGVTRGGEQYF.

The chain carries TRBV5-4 and TRBJ1-1; D is uncertain. The germline V gene has CDR1 SGHNT and CDR2 YYREEE (reference sequence). This CDR3 has 13 amino acids. With 4 bases removed from V and 1 base from J, the gap between germline ends came to 8 bases. CDR3 nucleotides: TGTGCCAGCAGCCCCCCCAAGAACACTGAAGCTTTCTTT. Translated: CASSPPKNTEAFF.

The chain carries TRBV7-8 and TRBJ1-2; D remains unclear. Germline CDR1 reads SGHVS; CDR2 reads FQNEAQ. The CDR3 totals 13 residues. The germline V and J ends were trimmed by 3 bases and 4 bases, with 9 bases remaining between them. The CDR3 DNA sequence: TGTGCCAGCAGCTTCGGTCAGTCCTATGGCTACACCTTC. Protein product: CASSFGQSYGYTF. Complete variable domain (other parts from reference TRBV7-8 and TRBJ1-2): GAGVSQSPRYKVAKRGQDVALRCDPISGHVSLFWYQQALGQGPEFLTYFQNEAQLDKSGLPSDRFFAERPEGSVSTLKIQRTQQEDSAVYLCASSFGQSYGYTFGSGTRLTVV.

The chain carries TRBV9 and TRBJ1-3, with D maybe TRBD1 (5 bases). V was cut by 6 bases and J by 4 bases, with 17 bases left in between. This CDR3 has 15 residues. CDR1 and CDR2 (germline): SGDLS, YYNGEE. The CDR3 region has the DNA TGTGCCAGCACCCTAGGGTCGGGGGTCGGAAACACCATATATTTT. Translating it yields CASTLGSGVGNTIYF.

The rearrangement uses TRBV28 and TRBJ1-1; D perhaps matches TRBD1 (5 bases). Trimming took off 5 bases at V and 1 base at J, with 14 bases between the two ends. Germline-derived CDR1 and CDR2 are MDHEN and SYDVKM. This CDR3 has 15 amino acids. The CDR3 sequence: CASSPTPGGNTEAFF. CDR3 bases: TGTGCCAGCAGTCCTACCCCTGGGGGGAACACTGAAGCTTTCTTT.

The chain joins TRBV4-1 to TRBJ2-3, with D possibly being TRBD1 or TRBD2 (5 bases each). This CDR3 is built from 17 residues. Trimming left V 3 bases short and J 4 bases short, with 20 bases between. CDR1 is MGHRA, CDR2 YSYEKL, per germline. CDR3 in DNA: TGCGCCAGCAGCCATGACCCTCCGGGACGCTACTCAGATACGCAGTATTTT. Residues: CASSHDPPGRYSDTQYF.

This chain connects TRBV2 to TRBJ2-7; the match to TRBD1 covers 8 bases. V shed 4 bases, J shed 12 bases, and the junction held 5 bases outside the gene matches. The CDR3 is 11 residues long. CDR1 is SNHLY and CDR2 is FYNNEI in the germline V gene. CDR3 DNA sequence: TGTGCCAGCAGTGGACACGGGACAGGGTACTTC. Residues: CASSGHGTGYF. Together with reference TRBV2 and TRBJ2-7, the CDR3 gives the full variable domain: EPEVTQTPSHQVTQMGQEVILRCVPISNHLYFYWYRQILGQKVEFLVSFYNNEISEKSEIFDDQFSVERPDGSNFTLKIRSTKLEDSAMYFCASSGHGTGYFGPGTRLTVT.

The chain couples TRBV3-1 (or the pseudogene TRBV3-2) to TRBJ2-7; D gene unclear. This CDR3 has 14 residues. V lost 0 bases, J lost 1 base, and 7 bases lay in between. Germline loops: CDR1 LGHDT, CDR2 YNNKEL (reference sequence). The CDR3 sequence: CASSQDRRSYEQYF. The CDR3 bases are TGTGCCAGCAGCCAAGATCGCCGGTCCTACGAGCAGTACTTC.